This T cell receptor beta chain was sequenced during a study of blood T cell repertoires in COVID-19. The repertoire was sequenced with immunoSEQ multiplex PCR; TCRdb's copy has only in-frame clones and lacks some. The table records about 90,000 clones, approximately 86% of them present only once. The sequenced sample was peripheral blood. The clonotype comes from a man in his forties or fifties with acute or convalescent COVID-19.

The CDR3 DNA reads as TGTGCCAGCAGGTCCGGGACAGCCAACACTGAAGCTTTCTTT. This encodes CASRSGTANTEAFF. The chain couples TRBV6-5 to TRBJ1-1; 7 positions match TRBD1. V trimming: 6 bases; J trimming: 2 bases; junction bases outside the gene matches: 6. CDR1 MNHEY and CDR2 SVGAGI come from the germline V gene. The CDR3 has 14 residues.